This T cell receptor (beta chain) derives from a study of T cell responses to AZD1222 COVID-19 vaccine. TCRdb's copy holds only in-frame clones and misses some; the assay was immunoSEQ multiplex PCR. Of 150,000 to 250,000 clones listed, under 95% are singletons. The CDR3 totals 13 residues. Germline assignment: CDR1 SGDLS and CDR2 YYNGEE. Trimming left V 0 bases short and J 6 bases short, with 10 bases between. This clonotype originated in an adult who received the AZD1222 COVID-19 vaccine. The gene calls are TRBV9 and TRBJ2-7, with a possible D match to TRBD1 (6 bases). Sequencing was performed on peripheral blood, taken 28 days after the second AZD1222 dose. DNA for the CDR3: TGTGCCAGCAGCGTAGCGCAAGGGGGCGAGCAGTACTTC. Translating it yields CASSVAQGGEQYF.